The table lists the clone carrying this T cell receptor beta chain with many counts. The CDR3 has 14 residues. Germline V lookup: CDR1 MNHEY, CDR2 SMNVEV (reference sequence). Deletions cut 7 bases from V and 0 bases from J, with 11 bases between. TCRdb analysed the 5' RACE reads with MiXCR anew, one entry per CDR3 protein. The sample includes roughly 31,000 distinct CDR3 sequences, roughly 4.8% of them seen just once. This record belongs to a study of early T cells in non-severe SARS-CoV-2 infection. The chain combines TRBV27 with TRBJ2-3; possible D gene TRBD2, 5 bases. The receptor was isolated from an adult who was a healthcare worker with PCR-confirmed SARS-CoV-2 infection or an uninfected control (not recorded which). The sequencing input was whole blood. The CDR3 nucleotides are TGTGCCAGCAAGACGGGGTCTAGCACAGATACGCAGTATTTT. Translating it yields CASKTGSSTDTQYF.